The text below deals with one T cell receptor beta chain. This sample is drawn from a study of CD8 T cells in Susac syndrome. CD8+ and CD4+ T cells circulating in blood were sequenced for TCR beta. Isolation of CD8+ and CD4+ T cells was performed negatively, whereas enrichment of TEMRA cells was done by FACS. The authors reverse transcribed about 0.5 to 1 ug RNA with random hexamers. Coverage of TCR beta CDR3 amplification by immunoSEQ multiplex PCR extended to 54 Vbeta and 13 Jbeta. TCRdb redid the calling of the immunoSEQ multiplex PCR reads with MiXCR, one entry per CDR3 protein. The table includes 250,000 to 300,000 distinct CDR3 sequences, about nine tenths detected once. CDR1 and CDR2 from the germline V gene are SQVTM and ANQGSEA. The CDR3 runs to 16 residues. Trimming took 4 bases from V and 8 from J, leaving 24 bases between them.

The material sequenced was CD8+ T cells from PBMCs. The rearrangement uses TRBV29-1 and TRBJ2-1, with unresolved D. This clonotype was obtained from a human donor with multiple sclerosis. The CDR3 protein is CSVADVATQRPDEQFF. For the CDR3, the DNA is TGCAGCGTTGCAGACGTGGCCACCCAACGGCCAGATGAGCAGTTCTTC.